A selection of T cell receptor beta chains follows, all from one sample in a study of blood T cell repertoires in COVID-19. The data were produced by immunoSEQ multiplex PCR, yet TCRdb's version contains in-frame clones alone and is incomplete. The table records some 250,000 clones, around four fifths of them present only once. Sequenced sample: PBMCs or T cells enriched from blood (not recorded which). These receptors all stem from a man aged 40-49 years who had recovered from COVID-19. The CDR3 runs from the conserved cysteine through the conserved F or W. A D gene is named only where the DNA matches it firmly. A clone size is listed for some rows: how often the clone was seen (once, few, many), or a class if it is expanded.

TRBV28	TRBD1	TRBJ2-1	15	NA	TGTGCCAGCAGCTTAGGGGGCCATTCCTACAATGAGCAGTTCTTC	CASSLGGHSYNEQFF
TRBV9	TRBD2	TRBJ2-5	15	NA	TGTGCCAGCAGCCCATACGGGGGGGCCGGAGAGACCCAGTACTTC	CASSPYGGAGETQYF
TRBV18	NA	TRBJ1-1	15	NA	TGTGCCAGCTCACCAGGGGGAGGGCGGGACACTGAAGCTTTCTTT	CASSPGGGRDTEAFF
TRBV7-9	NA	TRBJ1-6	17	NA	TGTGCCAGCAGCTCTACCACCCTGAGCTCCTATAATTCACCCCTCCACTTT	CASSSTTLSSYNSPLHF
TRBV15	TRBD1	TRBJ2-7	16	NA	TGTGCCACCAGCAGAGAACCGTCAGACAGGGCTGGCGAGCAGTACTTC	CATSREPSDRAGEQYF
TRBV5-4	NA	TRBJ2-7	15	NA	TGTGCCAGCAGCTTGGGCAAGAACCAGATCTACGAGCAGTACTTC	CASSLGKNQIYEQYF
TRBV18	NA	TRBJ1-4	15	NA	TGTGCCAGCTCACCACAGGGGACAACTAATGAAAAACTGTTTTTT	CASSPQGTTNEKLFF
TRBV3-1/TRBV3-2	NA	TRBJ1-4	14	NA	TGTGCCAGCAGCCAAGGAGGGAATCGGGAAAAACTGTTTTTT	CASSQGGNREKLFF
TRBV7-6	NA	TRBJ1-3	16	NA	TGTGCCAGCAGCTTGGAGACAGTGAACTCTGGAAACACCATATATTTT	CASSLETVNSGNTIYF
TRBV27	NA	TRBJ1-1	14	NA	TGTGCCAGCGGCCCCTCCTTCATGAACACTGAAGCTTTCTTT	CASGPSFMNTEAFF
TRBV5-6	NA	TRBJ2-3	15	NA	TGTGCCAGCAACTATCAGGGTAGTGGGACAGATACGCAGTATTTT	CASNYQGSGTDTQYF
TRBV28	TRBD1	TRBJ1-4	16	few	TGTGCCAGCAGTTTATTTGGACAGGGGACTAATGAAAAACTGTTTTTT	CASSLFGQGTNEKLFF
TRBV7-2	TRBD1	TRBJ1-2	13	NA	TGTGCCAGCAGTACTACAGGGGGGGGTGGCTACACCTTC	CASSTTGGGGYTF